Sequencing of this T cell receptor (beta chain) was carried out in a study of T cells after yellow fever vaccination. Trimming removed 6 bases from V and 4 bases from J, with 13 bases in between. The germline V gene encodes CDR1 SGHRS and CDR2 YFSETQ. The CDR3 is 13 residues long. At least ten counts were recorded for this clonotype. Its antigen is still unknown. Study observations and caveats: Of the clonotypes, a small share occurred in both CD4 and CD8 compartments. Weaker, the secondary response had a peak occurring faster, on day 5 versus 15.

TCRdb analysed the 5' RACE reads with MiXCR anew, one entry per CDR3 protein. The sample includes about 400,000 distinct CDR3 sequences, around 6.4% of them seen just once. This sample comprised PBMCs, obtained 5 days after the yellow fever booster vaccination. This receptor was identified in a man younger than 45 who received the YFV17D yellow fever vaccine. The V call is TRBV5-1, the J call TRBJ2-5, with D possibly TRBD2 on 6 matching bases. The CDR3 here is CASIQGTGETQYF. The CDR3 DNA sequence: TGCGCCAGCATACAAGGGACTGGAGAGACCCAGTACTTC.